This T cell receptor (beta chain) was captured in a study of CD8 T cells in Susac syndrome. An amount of RNA that ranged from about 0.45 to 1 ug was reverse transcribed with random hexamers. Amplification of TCR beta CDR3 was carried out by immunoSEQ multiplex PCR, which covered 54 Vbeta and 13 Jbeta segments. MiXCR, run by TCRdb on the immunoSEQ multiplex PCR reads, gives a single entry per CDR3 protein. The sample holds about 300,000 distinct CDR3 sequences, 70% to 90% seen once. TCR beta was sequenced from blood CD8+ and CD4+ T cells. The multiple sclerosis controls were treatment-naive patients, and their relapsing-remitting disease was stable or active. TEMRA cells were FACS-enriched, while CD8+ and CD4+ T cells were negatively isolated. In germline, CDR1 is MNHEY, CDR2 SMNVEV (reference sequence). Trimming removed 5 bases from V and 4 bases from J; junction bases left unmatched: 12. The CDR3 sequence is 16 residues long.

The V call is TRBV27, the J call TRBJ1-2, with 8 bases aligning to TRBD1. The sample was CD8+ T cells from PBMCs. The TCR was taken from a human donor with multiple sclerosis. DNA of the CDR3: TGTGCCAGCAGTACGGGACAGGTCGTTCCCATCTATGGCTACACCTTC. It is translated as CASSTGQVVPIYGYTF.